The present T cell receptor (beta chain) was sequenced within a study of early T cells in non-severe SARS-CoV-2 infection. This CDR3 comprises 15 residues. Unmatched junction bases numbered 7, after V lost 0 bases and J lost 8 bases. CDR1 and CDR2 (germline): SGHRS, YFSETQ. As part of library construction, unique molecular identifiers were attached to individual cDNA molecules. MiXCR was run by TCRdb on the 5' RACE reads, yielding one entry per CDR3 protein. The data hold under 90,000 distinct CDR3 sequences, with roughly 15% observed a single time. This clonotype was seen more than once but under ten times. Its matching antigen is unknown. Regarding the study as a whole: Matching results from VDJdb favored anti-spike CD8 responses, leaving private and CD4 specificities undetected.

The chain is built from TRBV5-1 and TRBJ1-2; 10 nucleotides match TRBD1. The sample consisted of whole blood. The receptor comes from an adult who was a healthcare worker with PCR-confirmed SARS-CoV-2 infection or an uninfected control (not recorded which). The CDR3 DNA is TGCGCCAGCAGCTTGGTAGGGACAGGGGTCGACGGCTACACCTTC. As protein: CASSLVGTGVDGYTF. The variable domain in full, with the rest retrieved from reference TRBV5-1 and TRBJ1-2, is KAGVTQTPRYLIKTRGQQVTLSCSPISGHRSVSWYQQTPGQGLQFLFEYFSETQRNKGNFPGRFSGRQFSNSRSEMNVSTLELGDSALYLCASSLVGTGVDGYTFGSGTRLTVV.